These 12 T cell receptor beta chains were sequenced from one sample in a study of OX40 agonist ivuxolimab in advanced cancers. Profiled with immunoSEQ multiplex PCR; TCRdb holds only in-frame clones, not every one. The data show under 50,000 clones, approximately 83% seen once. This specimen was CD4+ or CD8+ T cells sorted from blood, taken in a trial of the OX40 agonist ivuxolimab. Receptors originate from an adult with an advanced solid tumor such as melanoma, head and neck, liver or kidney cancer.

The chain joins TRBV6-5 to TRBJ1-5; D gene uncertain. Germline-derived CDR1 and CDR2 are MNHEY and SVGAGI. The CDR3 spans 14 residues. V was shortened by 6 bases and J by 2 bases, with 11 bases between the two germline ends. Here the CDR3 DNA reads TGTGCCAGCAGACGAATTGAGGGCAATCAGCCCCAGCATTTT. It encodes CASRRIEGNQPQHF.

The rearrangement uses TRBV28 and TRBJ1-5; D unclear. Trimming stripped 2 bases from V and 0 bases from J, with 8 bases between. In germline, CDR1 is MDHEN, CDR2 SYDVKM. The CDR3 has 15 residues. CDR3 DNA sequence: TGTGCCAGCAGTTTAAACCCCATTAGCAATCAGCCCCAGCATTTT. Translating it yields CASSLNPISNQPQHF.

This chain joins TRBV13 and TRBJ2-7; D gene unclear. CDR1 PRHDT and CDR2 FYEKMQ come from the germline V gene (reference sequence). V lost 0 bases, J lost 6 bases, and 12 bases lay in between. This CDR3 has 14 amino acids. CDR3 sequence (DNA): TGTGCCAGCAGCTTAGGCGAAGACCCGGCCGAGCAGTACGTC. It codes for CASSLGEDPAEQYV.

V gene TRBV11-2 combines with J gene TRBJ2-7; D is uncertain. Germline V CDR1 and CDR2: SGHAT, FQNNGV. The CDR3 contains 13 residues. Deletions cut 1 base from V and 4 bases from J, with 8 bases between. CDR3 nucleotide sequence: TGTGCCAGCAGCTTAGGTCAAGTATACGAGCAGTACGTC. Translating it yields CASSLGQVYEQYV.

CDR3 DNA: TGTGCCTGGACTAGCGGGAGATATGAGCAGTTCTTC. It codes for CAWTSGRYEQFF. The chain uses TRBV30 and TRBJ2-1; 10 nucleotides agree with TRBD2. Germline lookup yields CDR1 GTSNPN and CDR2 SVGIG (reference sequence). The CDR3 contains 12 residues. The trim removed 4 bases at V and 8 bases at J, leaving 2 bases unmatched.

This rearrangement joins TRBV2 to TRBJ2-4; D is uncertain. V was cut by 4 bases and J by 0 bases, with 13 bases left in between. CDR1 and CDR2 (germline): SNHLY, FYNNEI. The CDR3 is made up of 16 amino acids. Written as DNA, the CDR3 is TGTGCCAGCAGTGGTCAGGCAGGCTTAGCCAAAAACATTCAGTACTTC. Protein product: CASSGQAGLAKNIQYF.

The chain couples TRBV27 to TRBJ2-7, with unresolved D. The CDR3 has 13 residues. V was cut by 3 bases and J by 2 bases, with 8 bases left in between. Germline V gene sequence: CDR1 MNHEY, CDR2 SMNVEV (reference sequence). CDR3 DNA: TGTGCCAGCAGTTTCGGGCCGACCTACGAGCAGTACGTC. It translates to CASSFGPTYEQYV.

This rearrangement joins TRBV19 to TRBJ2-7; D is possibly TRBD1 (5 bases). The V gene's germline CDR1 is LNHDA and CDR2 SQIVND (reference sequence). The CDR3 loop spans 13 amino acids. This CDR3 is CAQPQGYAYEQYF. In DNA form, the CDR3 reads TGTGCTCAACCGCAGGGATACGCCTACGAGCAGTACTTC.

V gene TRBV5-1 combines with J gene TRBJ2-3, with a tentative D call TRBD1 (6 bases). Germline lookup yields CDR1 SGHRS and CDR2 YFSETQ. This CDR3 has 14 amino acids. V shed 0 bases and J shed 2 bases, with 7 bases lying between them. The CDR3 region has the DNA TGCGCCAGCAGCTTGGGGACAGACACAGATACGCAGTATTTT. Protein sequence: CASSLGTDTDTQYF.

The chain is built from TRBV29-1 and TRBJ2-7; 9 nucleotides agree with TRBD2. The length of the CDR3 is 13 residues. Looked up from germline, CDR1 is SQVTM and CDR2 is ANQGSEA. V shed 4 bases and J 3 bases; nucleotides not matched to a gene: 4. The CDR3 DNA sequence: TGCAGCGTTGCTAGCGGGATGGTCTACGAGCAGTACTTC. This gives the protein CSVASGMVYEQYF.

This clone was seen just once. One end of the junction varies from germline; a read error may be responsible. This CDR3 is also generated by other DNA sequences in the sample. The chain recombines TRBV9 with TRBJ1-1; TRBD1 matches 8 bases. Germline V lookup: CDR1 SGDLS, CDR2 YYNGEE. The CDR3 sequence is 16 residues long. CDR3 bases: TGCGCCAGCAGCAATCGCTTGGGGACAGGGAACACTGAAGCTTTCTTT. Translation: CASSNRLGTGNTEAFF.

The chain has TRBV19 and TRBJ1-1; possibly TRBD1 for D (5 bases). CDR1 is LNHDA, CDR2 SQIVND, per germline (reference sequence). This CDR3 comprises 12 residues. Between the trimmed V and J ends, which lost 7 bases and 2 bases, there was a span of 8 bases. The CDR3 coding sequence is TGTGCCAGTATGGACATCAACACTGAAGCTTTCTTT. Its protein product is CASMDINTEAFF.